This TCR beta chain was obtained from a study of blood T cell repertoires in COVID-19. Study information: The origin of the acute and convalescent COVID-19 samples was the United States, Italy and Spain.

Only in-frame clones appear in the TCRdb table, and some are missing; sequencing was by immunoSEQ multiplex PCR. The table includes 150,000 to 190,000 clones, around 84% detected once. J gave up 5 bases and V 5 bases, and 8 bases lay outside the gene matches. This CDR3 has 16 amino acids. The V gene's germline CDR1 is PRHDT and CDR2 FYEKMQ (reference sequence). The origin of this receptor is a woman in her forties or fifties with acute or convalescent COVID-19. The chain carries TRBV13 and TRBJ2-5; 13 bases match TRBD2. The sequenced sample consisted of peripheral blood. The CDR3 DNA reads TGTGCCAGCAGCCCCGGACTAGCGGGGGCGGGCGAGACCCAGTACTTC. This gives the protein CASSPGLAGAGETQYF.